Shown below are 18 T cell receptor beta chains from a single sample sequenced in a study of CD8 T cells in Susac syndrome. RNA totalling 0.5 to 1 ug underwent reverse transcription with random hexamers. MiXCR was run by TCRdb on the immunoSEQ multiplex PCR reads, yielding one entry per CDR3 protein. The profile covers some 180,000 distinct CDR3 sequences, with around 94% appearing a single time and 0.085% to 0.1% taken by the ten largest. Specimen: CD4+ T cells from PBMCs. The receptors shown here come from a human donor with Susac syndrome.

This chain joins TRBV2 and TRBJ1-1; D not resolved. The CDR3 consists of 13 residues. The germline CDR1 and CDR2 sequences are SNHLY and FYNNEI. The V gene lost 6 bases and the J gene lost 3 bases, with 11 bases spanning the gap. CDR3 DNA sequence: TGTGCCAGCAGGGACCACCCGGACACTGAAGCTTTCTTT. This encodes CASRDHPDTEAFF.

The rearrangement links TRBV20-1 to TRBJ2-7; D call uncertain. Trimming left V 3 bases short and J 2 bases short, with 14 bases between. The CDR3 spans 14 residues. Per the germline V gene, CDR1 is DFQATT and CDR2 is SNEGSKA (reference sequence). The CDR3 sequence is CSARTSRIPYEQYF. The CDR3 DNA sequence: TGCAGTGCTAGGACATCTAGAATCCCCTACGAGCAGTACTTC.

The chain joins TRBV18 to TRBJ1-6, with 10 bases matching TRBD1. The V gene end was trimmed by 3 bases and the J gene end by 5 bases; junction bases not matched to a gene: 1. From germline, CDR1 is KGHSH and CDR2 LQKENI. The CDR3 spans 15 residues. CDR3 coding DNA: TGTGCCAGCTCACCCGGGACAGGGGATAATTCACCCCTCCACTTT. Translated: CASSPGTGDNSPLHF.

This rearrangement joins TRBV30 to TRBJ2-5; no clear D gene. CDR1 is GTSNPN, CDR2 SVGIG, per germline (reference sequence). The V and J ends lost 0 bases and 2 bases respectively, with 7 bases between them. The CDR3 contains 13 residues. The CDR3 region is CAWSVQNQETQYF. The CDR3 DNA sequence: TGTGCCTGGAGTGTCCAGAATCAAGAGACCCAGTACTTC.

This clonotype was counted once. The junction departs from the called germline gene at one end, perhaps through a read error. The rearrangement joins TRBV30 to TRBJ1-1; D gene unclear. The CDR3 extends over 12 amino acids. The germline V gene encodes CDR1 GTSNPN and CDR2 SVGIG (reference sequence). This CDR3 reads CAWGVLNTEAFF. The DNA for the CDR3 is TGTGCCTGGGGTGTGTTGAACACTGAAGCTTTCTTT.

The chain couples TRBV18 to TRBJ2-1, with D perhaps TRBD2 (6 bases). The CDR3 is 15 residues long. V gave up 2 bases and J gave up 3 bases, with 11 bases separating them. CDR1 and CDR2 (germline): KGHSH, LQKENI. The CDR3 nucleotides are TGTGCCAGCTCACCAGGAGGGGTAGTCTACAATGAGCAGTTCTTC. Its translation: CASSPGGVVYNEQFF.

This chain joins TRBV20-1 and TRBJ2-7; the match to TRBD2 covers 7 bases. CDR3 length: 13 amino acids. Per germline, CDR1 DFQATT and CDR2 SNEGSKA (reference sequence). Trimming took 2 bases from V and 12 from J; bases not matched to a gene: 13. The CDR3 coding sequence is TGCAGTGCTAGATGGACTAGTTTAGTGCCGGGGTACTTC. It is translated as CSARWTSLVPGYF.

The CDR3 region has the DNA TGTGCCAGCAGTTTAACCCAGTACCAAGAGACCCAGTACTTC. Encoded protein: CASSLTQYQETQYF. V is TRBV12-3 or TRBV12-4 and J is TRBJ2-5, with D hard to call. The CDR3 is 14 residues long. Trimming removed 2 bases at V and 0 bases at J, with 7 bases between.

The CDR3 spells CASSGPSGGETQYF. The CDR3 DNA is TGTGCCAGCAGCGGACCTAGCGGGGGAGAGACCCAGTACTTC. J is TRBJ2-5 and V is TRBV9; TRBD2 matches 10 bases. The CDR3 contains 14 residues. The germline gives CDR1 SGDLS, CDR2 YYNGEE. After removal of 3 bases from V and 4 bases from J, the junction contained 3 bases not matched to a gene.

This clonotype was observed a single time. The chain joins TRBV19 to TRBJ1-1, with D perhaps matching TRBD1 (5 bases). V gave up 4 bases and J gave up 7 bases, with 10 bases separating them. CDR1 and CDR2 (germline): LNHDA, SQIVND (reference sequence). This CDR3 region has 12 residues. The CDR3 protein is CASSTWGDEAFF. In DNA, the CDR3 is TGTGCCAGTAGTACCTGGGGGGATGAAGCTTTCTTT. Filled out from reference TRBV19 and TRBJ1-1, the complete variable domain reads DGGITQSPKYLFRKEGQNVTLSCEQNLNHDAMYWYRQDPGQGLRLIYYSQIVNDFQKGDIAEGYSVSREKKESFPLTVTSAQKNPTAFYLCASSTWGDEAFFGQGTRLTVV.

The genes are TRBV7-2 and TRBJ2-5; 7 bases agree with TRBD1. Unmatched junction bases numbered 5, after V lost 5 bases and J lost 2 bases. The CDR3 consists of 14 residues. The germline V gene encodes CDR1 SGHTA and CDR2 FQGNSA. The CDR3 nucleotides read TGTGCCAGCAGCCCCCCGGGACAGCAAGAGACCCAGTACTTC. This gives the protein CASSPPGQQETQYF.

The V gene is TRBV6-2 or TRBV6-3, the J gene TRBJ1-5; 8 nucleotides align to TRBD1. This CDR3 is 14 amino acids long. V shed 6 bases, J shed 6 bases, and the junction held 7 bases outside the gene matches. CDR1 MNHEY and CDR2 SVGEGT come from the germline V gene. CDR3 bases: TGTGCCAGCAGACTTCAGGGGGCGGGTCAGCCCCAGCATTTT. Encoded protein: CASRLQGAGQPQHF.

The genes are TRBV20-1 and TRBJ2-7; TRBD2 aligns across 10 bases. The junction had 4 bases not matched to a gene; V was cut back by 2 bases and J by 0 bases. Germline V gives CDR1 DFQATT, CDR2 SNEGSKA (reference sequence). The CDR3 has 15 amino acids. The CDR3 coding sequence is TGCAGTGCTAGAATCCTAGCGGGGGCCTCCTACGAGCAGTACTTC. It codes for CSARILAGASYEQYF.

The chain combines TRBV20-1 with TRBJ2-7, with TRBD2 identical over 13 bases. Trimming removed 3 bases from V and 7 bases from J; junction bases left unmatched: 6. Germline V lookup: CDR1 DFQATT, CDR2 SNEGSKA (reference sequence). CDR3 length: 14 residues. In DNA form, the CDR3 reads TGCAGTGCTAGGCCCGGGACTAGCGGGACGGAGCAGTACTTC. It encodes CSARPGTSGTEQYF.

J is TRBJ2-5 and V is TRBV11-2; 9 nucleotides match TRBD2. V lost 5 bases to trimming and J lost 4 bases; unmatched junction nucleotides: 5. CDR3 size: 14 residues. Germline loops: CDR1 SGHAT, CDR2 FQNNGV. The CDR3 sequence is CASSHSGRLETQYF. The CDR3 DNA is TGTGCCAGCAGCCATAGCGGGAGACTAGAGACCCAGTACTTC.

The CDR3 DNA reads as TGCAGTGCTAGAGACCGAGTCGGCTCTGGGGCCAACGTCCTGACTTTC. Amino acid sequence: CSARDRVGSGANVLTF. The chain combines TRBV20-1 with TRBJ2-6, with unresolved D. Trimming took off 0 bases at V and 0 bases at J, with 9 bases between the two ends. The CDR3 extends over 16 amino acids. CDR1 and CDR2 (germline): DFQATT, SNEGSKA (reference sequence).

The chain has TRBV27 and TRBJ2-1; a possible D gene is TRBD2 (6 bases). Germline V gene lookup returns CDR1 MNHEY and CDR2 SMNVEV (reference sequence). The length of the CDR3 is 15 residues. V lost 5 bases to trimming and J lost 5 bases, with 16 bases between them. CDR3 nucleotides: TGTGCCAGCAGTCCCGGGACTGTTGTCGACAATGAGCAGTTCTTC. Residues: CASSPGTVVDNEQFF.

The rearrangement links TRBV29-1 to TRBJ1-1; perhaps TRBD1 as D (6 bases). The CDR3 totals 14 residues. Germline CDR1 SQVTM, CDR2 ANQGSEA. V was cut by 2 bases and J by 4 bases, with 14 bases left in between. The CDR3 reads CSVESGGGATEAFF. The CDR3 DNA reads as TGCAGCGTTGAATCGGGAGGGGGTGCCACTGAAGCTTTCTTT. Full variable domain (rest looked up from reference TRBV29-1 and TRBJ1-1): SAVISQKPSRDICQRGTSLTIQCQVDSQVTMMFWYRQQPGQSLTLIATANQGSEATYESGFVIDKFPISRPNLTFSTLTVSNMSPEDSSIYLCSVESGGGATEAFFGQGTRLTVV.